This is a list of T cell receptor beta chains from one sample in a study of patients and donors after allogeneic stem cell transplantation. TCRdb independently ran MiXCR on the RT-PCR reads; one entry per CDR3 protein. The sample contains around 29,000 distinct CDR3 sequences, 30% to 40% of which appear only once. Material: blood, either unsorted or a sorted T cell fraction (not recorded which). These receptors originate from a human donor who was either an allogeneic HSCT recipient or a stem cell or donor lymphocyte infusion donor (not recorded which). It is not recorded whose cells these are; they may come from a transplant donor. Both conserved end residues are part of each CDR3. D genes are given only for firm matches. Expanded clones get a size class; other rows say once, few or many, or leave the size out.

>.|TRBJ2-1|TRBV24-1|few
TGTGCCACCAGTGAATCGCGGGCCCAGCTTAGAGGGAACAATGAGCAGTTCTTC
CATSESRAQLRGNNEQFF
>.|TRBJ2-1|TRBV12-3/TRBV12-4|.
TGTGCCAGCAGCACCAGACTATGGGGGAGCTCCTACAATGAGCAGTTCTTC
CASSTRLWGSSYNEQFF
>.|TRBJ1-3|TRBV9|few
TGTGCCAGCAGCGTCTCTGGAAACACCATATATTTT
CASSVSGNTIYF
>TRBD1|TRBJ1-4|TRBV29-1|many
TGCAGCGTCCAACAGGGGCGGGCTAATGAAAAACTGTTTTTT
CSVQQGRANEKLFF
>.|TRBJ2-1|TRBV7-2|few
TGTGCCAGCAGCTTAGAGTCTCCCTACAATGAGCAGTTCTTC
CASSLESPYNEQFF
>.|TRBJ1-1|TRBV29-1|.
TGCAGCGTTGAAGTTCTGAACACTGAAGCTTTCTTT
CSVEVLNTEAFF
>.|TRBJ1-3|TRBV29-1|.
TGCAGCGTTACAAGCCGAAGCTCTGGAAACACCATATATTTT
CSVTSRSSGNTIYF
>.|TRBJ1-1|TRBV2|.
TGTGCCAGCGTCGGCGTGGCATCTGAAGCTTTCTTT
CASVGVASEAFF
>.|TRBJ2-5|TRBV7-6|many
TGTGCCAGCAGCTTAGCGGTCGGTCGGCAGATCTTTGAAGAGACCCAGTACTTC
CASSLAVGRQIFEETQYF
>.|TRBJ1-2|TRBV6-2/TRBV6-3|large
TGTGCCAGCAGTTACCCTAACTATGGCTACACCTTC
CASSYPNYGYTF
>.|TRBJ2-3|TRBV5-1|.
TGCGCCAGCAGCTTGTATGGTCTAACAGATACGCAGTATTTT
CASSLYGLTDTQYF
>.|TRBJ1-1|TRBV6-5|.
TGTGCCAGCAGTTACGGGCCTGAAGCTTTCTTT
CASSYGPEAFF
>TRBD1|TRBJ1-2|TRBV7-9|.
TGTGCCAGCAGCCCGGGCCGGGACAGGAGTTTAAGGGCCTTC
CASSPGRDRSLRAF
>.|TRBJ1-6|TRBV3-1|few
TGTGCCAGCAGCCAAGATAGGACCCCGGGGTATTCACCCCTCCACTTT
CASSQDRTPGYSPLHF
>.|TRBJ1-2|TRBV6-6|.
TGTGCCAGCAGTGACCTCAAGGGGCTGAGGAATGGCTACACCTTC
CASSDLKGLRNGYTF
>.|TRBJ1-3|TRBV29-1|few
TGCAGCGTTGAAGTGATCGGAGACTTCTCTGGAAACACCATATATTTT
CSVEVIGDFSGNTIYF
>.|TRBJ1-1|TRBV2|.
TGTGCCAGCAGAGTGAGGGGGGGCACTGAAGCTTTCTTT
CASRVRGGTEAFF
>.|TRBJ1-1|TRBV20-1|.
TGCAGTGCTAAGGGACCGATGAACACTGAAGCTTTCTTT
CSAKGPMNTEAFF
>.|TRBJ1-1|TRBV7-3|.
TGTGCCAGCAGCTCACAGGGTCCGAACACTGAAGCTTTCTTT
CASSSQGPNTEAFF
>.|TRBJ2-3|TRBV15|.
TGTGCCACCAGCAGAGATCTAGGGGATACGCAGTATTTT
CATSRDLGDTQYF
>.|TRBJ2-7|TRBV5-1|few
TGCGCCAGCAGCCCCCAAGGATACGAGCAGTACTTC
CASSPQGYEQYF